This entry describes one TCR beta chain. Its matching antigen is unknown. The CDR3 runs to 18 residues. After removal of 0 bases from V and 4 bases from J, the junction contained 9 bases not matched to a gene. The germline V gene has CDR1 LNHNV and CDR2 YYDKDF (reference sequence). The protocol was immunoSEQ multiplex PCR, while the TCRdb copy is restricted to in-frame clones and leaves out a portion. Of 25,000 to 35,000 clones listed, roughly nine tenths are singletons. The record originates from a study of T cells in localized non-small cell lung cancer. The study's findings and limits: Uninvolved adjacent lung had higher T cell clonality than tumor and all other tissues. For the top 100 tumor clones, a median around 61 also appeared in adjacent lung.

The receptor's source is a female donor over 55 with stage I lung adenocarcinoma. The specimen was peripheral blood, collected before any cancer treatment. The chain couples TRBV15 to TRBJ2-3; 11 bases match TRBD2. The CDR3 sequence: CATSRDLTSGSVPDTQYF. In DNA, the CDR3 is TGTGCCACCAGCAGAGATCTCACTAGCGGGAGCGTGCCAGATACGCAGTATTTT.